This is a list of T cell receptor beta chains from one sample in a study of regulatory T cells in long-lasting Graves disease. Using its own MiXCR run on the multiplex PCR reads, TCRdb lists one record per CDR3 protein. The table shows about 350,000 distinct CDR3 sequences, with around 15% occurring only once. The data also belong to a second study, concerning T cells in Graves' hyperthyroidism and ophthalmopathy.

The sample was peripheral blood mononuclear cells (PBMCs), taken at new diagnosis, from a patient treated with antithyroid drugs. These TCRs come from a woman aged 18-30 years with Graves disease. Both conserved end residues are part of each CDR3. D genes are given only for firm matches. Part of the rows lack a size; the others show once, few, many or a class for expanded clones.

V	size	J	D	DNA	CDR3
TRBV27	many	TRBJ1-1	NA	TGTGCCAGCAGCGCGGGCGTAAACACTGAAGCTTTCTTT	CASSAGVNTEAFF
TRBV7-6	many	TRBJ2-2	NA	TGTGCCAGCAGCTTAGAATCCCCCTACAGAGGGGGAACCGGGGAGCTGTTTTTT	CASSLESPYRGGTGELFF
TRBV6-1	many	TRBJ2-5	TRBD2	TGTGCCAGCAGACCATTAGCGGGAGCGGGAGAGACCCAGTACTTC	CASRPLAGAGETQYF
TRBV7-8	many	TRBJ2-2	TRBD1	TGTGCCAGCACCCGGGGACAGGGGATGGTCGGGGAGCTGTTTTTT	CASTRGQGMVGELFF
TRBV28	many	TRBJ1-5	NA	TGTGCCAGCACCACCGGAGGCTACAATCAGCCCCAGCATTTT	CASTTGGYNQPQHF
TRBV2	many	TRBJ2-7	NA	TGTGCCAGCAGTGTCGAGAATAGCGGTCCCTACGAGCAGTACTTC	CASSVENSGPYEQYF
TRBV6-5	few	TRBJ1-1	NA	TGTGCCAGCAGTTCACCTAGGACAGTCCTCATGAACACTGAAGCTTTCTTT	CASSSPRTVLMNTEAFF
TRBV18	many	TRBJ2-7	TRBD2	TGTGCCAGCTACCCGGGGGGACTAGCGGAAGACGAGCAGTACTTC	CASYPGGLAEDEQYF
TRBV6-2/TRBV6-3	NA	TRBJ2-3	NA	TGTGCCAGCAGTGAAATCGTGCAGCAAGATACGCAGTATTTT	CASSEIVQQDTQYF
TRBV7-2	many	TRBJ2-1	TRBD2	TGTGCCAGCAGCTTAGACGCTAGCGGGAGCTACAATGAGCAGTTCTTC	CASSLDASGSYNEQFF
TRBV5-1	many	TRBJ2-1	TRBD2	TGCGCCAGCAGCTTGGTTCCTAGCGGGGGATACAATGAGCAGTTCTTC	CASSLVPSGGYNEQFF
TRBV12-3/TRBV12-4	many	TRBJ1-5	NA	TGTGCCAGCAGCTTGGACAGTTTGGGCAATCAGCCCCAGCATTTT	CASSLDSLGNQPQHF
TRBV28	NA	TRBJ1-3	NA	TGTGCCAGCCGCGCGGGGGGCTCTGGAAACACCATATATTTT	CASRAGGSGNTIYF
TRBV7-9	many	TRBJ2-2	NA	TGTGCCAGCAGCTCTTCCGCGAACACCGGGGAGCTGTTTTTT	CASSSSANTGELFF
TRBV29-1	few	TRBJ1-2	NA	TGCAGCGTTGAACAGGACTATGGCTACACCTTC	CSVEQDYGYTF
TRBV20-1	many	TRBJ2-7	TRBD2	TGCAGTGCTTCCTTAGGGACTAGCGGGAGTGATGAGTCCTACGAGCAGTACTTC	CSASLGTSGSDESYEQYF
TRBV3-1	many	TRBJ1-6	NA	TGTGCCAGCAGCCCAGAAATCTCCTATAATTCACCCCTCCACTTT	CASSPEISYNSPLHF
TRBV5-1	many	TRBJ2-1	NA	TGCGCCAGCAGCTTGGTTGCAGGGCTCAATGAGCAGTTCTTC	CASSLVAGLNEQFF
TRBV11-2	many	TRBJ2-3	TRBD2	TGTGCCAGCAGCTTTAGCGGGGGAGATGATACGCAGTATTTT	CASSFSGGDDTQYF
TRBV28	many	TRBJ2-7	NA	TGTGCCAGCAGTTTTCTTAGCAGAGGGACCTACGAGCAGTACTTC	CASSFLSRGTYEQYF
TRBV4-1	NA	TRBJ2-3	NA	TGCGCCAGCAGCCAAAAGAGCCCCACAGATACGCAGTATTTT	CASSQKSPTDTQYF
TRBV20-1	NA	TRBJ1-5	TRBD1	TGCAGTGCCACCGGGACAGGGAGTTGGAGCAATCAGCCCCAGCATTTT	CSATGTGSWSNQPQHF
TRBV29-1	many	TRBJ2-7	TRBD2	TGCAGCGGAGCCCAAGGGACTAGCGGCTCCTACGAGCAGTACTTC	CSGAQGTSGSYEQYF
TRBV18	many	TRBJ2-3	NA	TGTGCCAGCTCACCATTACCCCCGGACACTAGCACAGATACGCAGTATTTT	CASSPLPPDTSTDTQYF
TRBV4-1	NA	TRBJ2-1	TRBD2	TGCGCCAGCAGCCAAGATAGCGGGACGTGGAATGAGCAGTTCTTC	CASSQDSGTWNEQFF
TRBV6-2/TRBV6-3	many	TRBJ2-2	NA	TGTGCCAGCAGTTACTCGACAATGACCGGGGAGCTGTTTTTT	CASSYSTMTGELFF
TRBV24-1	few	TRBJ2-1	NA	TGTGCCACCAGTGGCAATGGGCGTCCGAATGAGCAGTTCTTC	CATSGNGRPNEQFF
TRBV6-2/TRBV6-3	few	TRBJ1-2	TRBD1	TGTGCCAGCAGTCTTGGGACAGGGGGAAACTATGGCTACACCTTC	CASSLGTGGNYGYTF
TRBV28	many	TRBJ1-4	NA	TGTGCCAGCCTGCTAAAAGGTTGGGCAGGGGACGAAAAACTGTTTTTT	CASLLKGWAGDEKLFF
TRBV3-1	many	TRBJ2-7	NA	TGTGCCAGCAGCCCCCGGACAGTCGTCTACGAGCAGTACTTC	CASSPRTVVYEQYF
TRBV5-6	NA	TRBJ2-7	NA	TGTGCCAGCAGCTTGGGGGATGACTACGAGCAGTACTTC	CASSLGDDYEQYF
TRBV20-1	NA	TRBJ2-7	NA	TGCAGTGCTAGAGTAAAAAAGACCCCTTGGGAGCAGTACTTC	CSARVKKTPWEQYF
TRBV28	many	TRBJ2-3	NA	TGTGCCAGCAACACTTGGGAGGAAACAGATACGCAGTATTTT	CASNTWEETDTQYF
TRBV5-1	few	TRBJ2-6	TRBD1	TGCGCCAGCAGCCCACGGGACAGATACTCTGGGGCCAACGTCCTGACTTTC	CASSPRDRYSGANVLTF
TRBV30	many	TRBJ2-3	NA	TGTGCCTGGACGGGTGGGACTCGAGATACGCAGTATTTT	CAWTGGTRDTQYF
TRBV12-3/TRBV12-4	many	TRBJ1-5	NA	TGTGCCAGCAGTTTCGACCCCACTTATCAGCCCCAGCATTTT	CASSFDPTYQPQHF
TRBV5-1	many	TRBJ2-1	NA	TGCGCCAGCAGCTTGGCCCCCCCCGGGAACAATGAGCAGTTCTTC	CASSLAPPGNNEQFF
TRBV6-2/TRBV6-3	few	TRBJ1-3	NA	TGTGCCAGCAGTATCAACCAAGCGGGAAACACCATATATTTT	CASSINQAGNTIYF
TRBV7-3	NA	TRBJ2-6	TRBD1	TGTGCCAGCAACCAGGGGGCTGGGGCCAACGTCCTGACTTTC	CASNQGAGANVLTF
TRBV30	many	TRBJ2-2	NA	TGTGCCTGGAGAACCGGGGCAGGGGCGAACACCGGGGAGCTGTTTTTT	CAWRTGAGANTGELFF
TRBV24-1	few	TRBJ2-2	NA	TGTGCCACCAGCTACACCGGGGAGCTGTTTTTT	CATSYTGELFF
TRBV28	many	TRBJ1-2	NA	TGTGCCAGCAGCCGAGGCGGAGGGGTAGGCTACACCTTC	CASSRGGGVGYTF
TRBV12-3/TRBV12-4	NA	TRBJ2-1	NA	TGTGCCAGCGTCGACAGCTCCTACAATGAGCAGTTCTTC	CASVDSSYNEQFF
TRBV5-8	NA	TRBJ1-1	NA	TGTGCCAGCAGCTTGGGGGGAGCGGGATACGAAAACACTGAAGCTTTCTTT	CASSLGGAGYENTEAFF
TRBV3-1	many	TRBJ2-5	NA	TGTGCCAGCAGCCCAGTCGGGCAAGAGACCCAGTACTTC	CASSPVGQETQYF
TRBV3-1	many	TRBJ1-2	NA	TGTGCCAGCAGCCAAGACGGGGTGGCTTCTTATGGCTACACCTTC	CASSQDGVASYGYTF
TRBV7-6	few	TRBJ1-1	TRBD1	TGTGCCAGCAGCTTGGGGACAGGGGGCGTGAGAAACACTGAAGCTTTCTTT	CASSLGTGGVRNTEAFF
TRBV7-2	NA	TRBJ2-1	TRBD1	TGTGCCAGCAGCGCCCGGGACAGCGGCAGTGTCAATGAGCAGTTCTTC	CASSARDSGSVNEQFF
TRBV6-1	NA	TRBJ2-7	TRBD1	TGTGCCAGCAGAGGGTGGGGGATTGAGGGGGCGAGGGACGAGCAGTACTTC	CASRGWGIEGARDEQYF
TRBV5-8	NA	TRBJ1-4	TRBD1	TGTGCCAGCAGCTTGGGGCGGCGACAGGGTAGTGAAAAACTGTTTTTT	CASSLGRRQGSEKLFF
TRBV5-1	NA	TRBJ2-5	NA	TGCGCCAGCAGCTTGGAAGGTAAAGAGACCCAGTACTTC	CASSLEGKETQYF
TRBV20-1	many	TRBJ2-5	TRBD2	TGCAGTGCTAGAGATAGTTCTAGCGGGGGCTGGGAGACCCAGTACTTC	CSARDSSSGGWETQYF
TRBV11-2	many	TRBJ1-6	NA	TGTGCCAGCAGCCCAAAGGGGAATTCACCCCTCCACTTT	CASSPKGNSPLHF
TRBV5-1	many	TRBJ2-1	TRBD2	TGCGCCAGCAGCTTTATCCAACTAGCGGGAGGCCACTCCTACAATGAGCAGTTCTTC	CASSFIQLAGGHSYNEQFF
TRBV9	few	TRBJ2-1	TRBD2	TGTGCCAGCAGCGTAGGTGGTAGCGGGAGAGTTCCGGGCGACAATGAGCAGTTCTTC	CASSVGGSGRVPGDNEQFF
TRBV6-1	many	TRBJ1-5	NA	TGTGCCAGCATCACCGGACGGAGCGGGCCCCAGCATTTT	CASITGRSGPQHF
TRBV30	NA	TRBJ1-4	NA	TGTGCCTGGACCGTGGACACTAATGAAAAACTGTTTTTT	CAWTVDTNEKLFF
TRBV29-1	many	TRBJ2-6	TRBD2	TGCAGCGTTCCACTAGCGGGCGTCTCTGGGGCCAACGTCCTGACTTTC	CSVPLAGVSGANVLTF